A single sample gave rise to the 5 T cell receptor beta chains below, sequenced in a study of blood T cell repertoires in COVID-19. Data came from immunoSEQ multiplex PCR; TCRdb stores just in-frame clones and leaves some out. The sample contains roughly 200,000 clones, around nine tenths of which appear only once. What was sequenced was PBMCs or T cells enriched from blood (not recorded which). The receptors were sampled from a man younger than 40 in a cohort exposed to, infected with or recovered from COVID-19 (not recorded which).

The chain uses TRBV9 and TRBJ1-3; the D gene is possibly TRBD1 (5 bases). This CDR3 comprises 15 residues. Germline-derived CDR1 and CDR2 are SGDLS and YYNGEE. The V gene lost 0 bases and the J gene lost 4 bases, with 11 bases spanning the gap. The CDR3 sequence is CASSVEGPQGNTIYF. In nucleotides, the CDR3 is TGTGCCAGCAGCGTAGAGGGGCCCCAAGGAAACACCATATATTTT. Based on the CDR3 plus reference TRBV9 and TRBJ1-3, the full variable domain is DSGVTQTPKHLITATGQRVTLRCSPRSGDLSVYWYQQSLDQGLQFLIQYYNGEERAKGNILERFSAQQFPDLHSELNLSSLELGDSALYFCASSVEGPQGNTIYFGEGSWLTVV.

The gene calls are TRBV10-2 and TRBJ2-7, with 11 bases that match TRBD1. The germline gives CDR1 WSHSY, CDR2 SAAADI. The CDR3 runs 15 residues. With 5 bases clipped from V and 3 bases from J, the junction kept 6 bases outside the gene matches. CDR3 bases: TGCGCCAGCAGTAATGGACAGGGGGCAATCTACGAGCAGTACTTC. Translation gives CASSNGQGAIYEQYF.

The chain joins TRBV19 to TRBJ1-1; tentatively, D is TRBD1 (5 bases). CDR3 length: 17 residues. V was shortened by 6 bases and J by 0 bases, with 20 bases between the two germline ends. CDR1 and CDR2 (germline): LNHDA, SQIVND (reference sequence). CDR3 loop: CASSSGLKVRLNTEAFF. For the CDR3, the DNA is TGTGCCAGTAGCTCGGGACTCAAGGTCCGCTTGAACACTGAAGCTTTCTTT.

The gene calls are TRBV27 and TRBJ2-7, with D hard to call. Deletions cut 4 bases from V and 2 bases from J, with 9 bases between. Germline loops: CDR1 MNHEY, CDR2 SMNVEV (reference sequence). This CDR3 has 13 amino acids. The DNA for the CDR3 is TGTGCCAGCAGTTGGCGGCACACCTACGAGCAGTACTTC. Translation gives CASSWRHTYEQYF.

The chain combines TRBV24-1 with TRBJ2-3, with TRBD2 as a possible D gene (6 bases). CDR1 and CDR2 from the germline V gene are KGHDR and SFDVKD. V dropped 4 bases and J dropped 2 bases, with 9 bases sitting between them. The CDR3 has 14 residues. The CDR3 here is CATSDWTNTDTQYF. The CDR3 coding sequence is TGTGCCACCAGTGACTGGACTAACACAGATACGCAGTATTTT.